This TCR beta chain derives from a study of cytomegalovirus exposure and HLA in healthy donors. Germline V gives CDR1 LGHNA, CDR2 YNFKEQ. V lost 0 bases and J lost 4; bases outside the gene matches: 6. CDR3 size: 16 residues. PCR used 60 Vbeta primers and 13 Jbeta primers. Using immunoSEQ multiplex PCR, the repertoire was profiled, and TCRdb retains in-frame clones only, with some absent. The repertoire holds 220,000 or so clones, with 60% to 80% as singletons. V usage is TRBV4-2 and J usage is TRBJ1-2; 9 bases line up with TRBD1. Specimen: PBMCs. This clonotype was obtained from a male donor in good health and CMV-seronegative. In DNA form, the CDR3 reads TGTGCCAGCAGCCAAGATGCAGGACAGGGGTTCTATGGCTACACCTTC. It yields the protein CASSQDAGQGFYGYTF.